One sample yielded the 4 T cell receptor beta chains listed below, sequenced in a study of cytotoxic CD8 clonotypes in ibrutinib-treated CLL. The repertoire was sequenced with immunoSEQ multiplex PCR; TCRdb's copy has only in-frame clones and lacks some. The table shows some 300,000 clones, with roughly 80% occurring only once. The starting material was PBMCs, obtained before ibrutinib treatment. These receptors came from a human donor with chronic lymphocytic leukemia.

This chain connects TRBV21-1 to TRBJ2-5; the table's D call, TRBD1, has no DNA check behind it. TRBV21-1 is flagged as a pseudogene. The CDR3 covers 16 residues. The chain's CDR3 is CASSIRTGGEPGTQYF. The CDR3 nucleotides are TGTGCCAGCAGCATAAGGACAGGGGGTGAGCCTGGGACCCAGTACTTC.

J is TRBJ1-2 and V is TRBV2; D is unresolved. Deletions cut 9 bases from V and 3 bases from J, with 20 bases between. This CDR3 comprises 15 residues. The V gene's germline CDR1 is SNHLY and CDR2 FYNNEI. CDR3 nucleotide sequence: TGTGCCAGTAAAGGAGAATCGGGTAACGACTATGGCTACACCTTC. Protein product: CASKGESGNDYGYTF.

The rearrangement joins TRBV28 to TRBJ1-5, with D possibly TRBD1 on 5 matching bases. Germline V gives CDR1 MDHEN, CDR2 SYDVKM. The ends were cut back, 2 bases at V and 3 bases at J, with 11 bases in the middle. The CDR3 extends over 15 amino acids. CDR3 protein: CASSLDPGPNQPQHF. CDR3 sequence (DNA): TGTGCCAGCAGTTTAGATCCAGGGCCCAATCAGCCCCAGCATTTT.

DNA for the CDR3: TGTGCCAGCTCACCATTACAGGGTCAAGAGCAGTACTTC. Its protein product is CASSPLQGQEQYF. The J gene is TRBJ2-7, the V gene TRBV18; maybe TRBD1 (6 bases). Germline CDR1 is KGHSH and CDR2 is LQKENI. The V gene lost 2 bases and the J gene lost 7 bases, with 12 bases spanning the gap. The CDR3 covers 13 residues.